This T cell receptor (beta chain) was found in a study of cytomegalovirus exposure and HLA in healthy donors. Looking at the study overall: For the roughly 400 genotyped donors, 80% to 90% fell within the Caucasian-associated ancestry cluster.

PCR primers comprised 60 Vbeta and 13 Jbeta primers. Per the authors' pipeline: Roughly 80 million unique TCR beta chains, about 12 million shared, were counted in a later analysis. Libraries were prepared by immunoSEQ multiplex PCR; TCRdb keeps only in-frame clonotypes and omits some of them. That table is the source of V, J and clone size, and D and trimming were worked out from the DNA. The profile shows 210,000 or so clones, roughly 85% of them singletons. The length of the CDR3 is 14 residues. Germline CDR1 is MNHEY and CDR2 is SMNVEV (reference sequence). V lost 0 bases to trimming and J lost 4 bases, with 9 bases between them. On this clone itself: Its antigen is undetermined.

Study-wide findings and caveats: Follow-up analysis found HLA locus-dependent TCR association rates, highest for DRB1 and lowest for HLA-C. Some segments of the V type, notably TRBV6-2 and TRBV6-3, were excluded as indistinguishable.

The origin of this receptor is a girl between 2 and 10 years old in good health and CMV-seronegative. Source material: PBMCs. J is TRBJ2-5 and V is TRBV27; D gene uncertain. CDR3 in amino acids: CASSLSDFGETQYF. The CDR3 nucleotides read TGTGCCAGCAGTTTATCAGATTTCGGAGAGACCCAGTACTTC.